This T cell receptor (beta chain) was identified in a study of neurological immune-mediated disorders. In TCRdb, the 5' RACE reads were re-called with MiXCR into one record per CDR3 protein. The sample carries roughly 60,000 distinct CDR3 sequences, 3% to 4.5% recorded once. CDR3 length: 11 amino acids. In germline, CDR1 is MNHEY, CDR2 SMNVEV (reference sequence). The ends were cut back, 5 bases at V and 8 bases at J, with 9 bases in the middle. This clonotype has at least ten counts. The chain recombines TRBV27 with TRBJ1-1; possible D gene TRBD1, 5 bases. The origin of this receptor is a woman aged 40 to 50 with multiple sclerosis. Sequenced sample: CD4+ T cells from blood. The CDR3 region has the DNA TGTGCCAGCAGTAAGGGACGGGAAGCTTTCTTT. Protein product: CASSKGREAFF.